This TCR beta chain was identified during a study of cytomegalovirus exposure and HLA in healthy donors. The CDR3 is 13 amino acids. Trimming cost V 4 bases and J 1 base; bases outside gene matches: 4. CDR1 is SQVTM, CDR2 ANQGSEA, per germline. PCR employed 60 Vbeta and 13 Jbeta primers. The data were produced by immunoSEQ multiplex PCR, yet TCRdb's version contains in-frame clones alone and is incomplete. The sample carries about 60,000 clones, more than 70% recorded once. The V call is TRBV29-1, the J call TRBJ2-7; 7 nucleotides align to TRBD1. The TCR originated in a young man in good health and CMV-seronegative. Sequencing was performed on PBMCs. CDR3 residues: CSVVPGQSYEQYF. CDR3 DNA: TGCAGCGTTGTACCGGGACAGTCCTACGAGCAGTACTTC.